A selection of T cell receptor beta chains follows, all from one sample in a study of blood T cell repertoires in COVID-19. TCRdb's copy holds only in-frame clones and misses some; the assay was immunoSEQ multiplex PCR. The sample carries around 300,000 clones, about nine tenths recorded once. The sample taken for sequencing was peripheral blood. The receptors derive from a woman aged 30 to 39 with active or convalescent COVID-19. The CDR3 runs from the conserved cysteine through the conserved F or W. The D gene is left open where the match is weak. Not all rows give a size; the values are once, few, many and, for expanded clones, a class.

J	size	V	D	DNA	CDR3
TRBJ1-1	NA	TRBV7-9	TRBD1	TGTGCCAGCAGCCCATCAGACAGGGGAACTGAAGCTTTCTTT	CASSPSDRGTEAFF
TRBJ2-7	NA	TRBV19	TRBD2	TGTGCCAGTAGTATAGAAGCGGGGCCCTACGAGCAGTACTTC	CASSIEAGPYEQYF
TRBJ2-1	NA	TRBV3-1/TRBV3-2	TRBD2	TGTGCCAGCAGCCAAGTAACTAGCGGGGGAAGGGAGCAGTTCTTC	CASSQVTSGGREQFF
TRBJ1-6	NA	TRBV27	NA	TGTGCCAGCAGTTTAGGACACCGGCGAAATTCACCCCTCCACTTT	CASSLGHRRNSPLHF
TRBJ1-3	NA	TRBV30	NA	TGTGCCTGGACTGGCCTCTCTGGAAACACCATATATTTT	CAWTGLSGNTIYF
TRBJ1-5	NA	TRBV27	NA	TGTGCCAGCAGTTTAAGGGGGTATAGCAATCAGCCCCAGCATTTT	CASSLRGYSNQPQHF
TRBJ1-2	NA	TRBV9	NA	TGTGCCAGCAGCGCCCGGGAGGGTTCTAACTATGGCTACACCTTC	CASSAREGSNYGYTF
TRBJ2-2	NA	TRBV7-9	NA	TGTGCCAGCACCTTGGGCACTAACACCGGGGAGCTGTTTTTT	CASTLGTNTGELFF
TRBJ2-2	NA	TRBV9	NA	TGTGCCAGCAGCCCCCGACTAGAGGGCCCCGGGGAGCTGTTTTTT	CASSPRLEGPGELFF
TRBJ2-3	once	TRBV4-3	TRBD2	TGCGCCAGCAGCCAAGCCCCCGGGGGGGCCGGAGATACGCAGTATTTT	CASSQAPGGAGDTQYF
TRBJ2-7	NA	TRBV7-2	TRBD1	TGTGCCAGCAGCCCCTCCCGGACAGGGGGCTCCTACGAGCAGTACTTC	CASSPSRTGGSYEQYF
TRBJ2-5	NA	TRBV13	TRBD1	TGTGCCAGCAGTTCATTCACAGGGGGCGCGGGAGAGACCCAGTACTTC	CASSSFTGGAGETQYF
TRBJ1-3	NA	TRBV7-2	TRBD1	TGTGCCAGCAGCTTCGGGCAGGGGGCTGGAAACACCATATATTTT	CASSFGQGAGNTIYF
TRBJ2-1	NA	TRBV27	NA	TGTGCCAGCGCCCATCGGAGTTACAATGAGCAGTTCTTC	CASAHRSYNEQFF
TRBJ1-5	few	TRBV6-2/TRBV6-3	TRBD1	TGTGCCAGCAGTCGACAGGGGGCTCAGCCCCAGCATTTT	CASSRQGAQPQHF
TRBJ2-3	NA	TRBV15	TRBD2	TGTGCCACCAGCAGAGAGGGATCTAGCGGGGGGTCCACAGATACGCAGTATTTT	CATSREGSSGGSTDTQYF
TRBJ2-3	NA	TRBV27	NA	TGTGCCAGCACCCCCACTGTATACAGAACAGATACGCAGTATTTT	CASTPTVYRTDTQYF
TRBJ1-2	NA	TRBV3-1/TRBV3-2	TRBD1	TGTGCCAGCAGCCAAGGGACAGGGGCCAGCGGCTACACCTTC	CASSQGTGASGYTF
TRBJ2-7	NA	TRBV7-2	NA	TGTGCCAGCAGCTTCGACAGGAACCTTTACGAGCAGTACTTC	CASSFDRNLYEQYF
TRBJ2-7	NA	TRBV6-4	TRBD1	TGTGCCAGCAGTGACTTTAAGCAGGGGGTCTACGAGCAGTACTTC	CASSDFKQGVYEQYF
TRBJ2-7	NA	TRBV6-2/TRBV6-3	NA	TGTGCCAGCAGTTACTTTGCCCGGGGCGAGCAGTACTTC	CASSYFARGEQYF
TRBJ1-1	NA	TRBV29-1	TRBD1	TGCAGCGTAGGGACAGGGCCCACTGAAGCTTTCTTT	CSVGTGPTEAFF
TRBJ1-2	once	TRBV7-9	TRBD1	TGTGCCAGCAGCTTAATCGGCAGGGGGCATTATGGCTACACCTTC	CASSLIGRGHYGYTF
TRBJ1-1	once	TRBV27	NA	TGTGCCAGCAGTTCCGCCCCCCCAGGGGACACTGAAGCTTTCTTT	CASSSAPPGDTEAFF
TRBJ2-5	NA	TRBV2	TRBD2	TGTGCCAGCAGTGAGGGATCGGGGGGAGTGGAGACCCAGTACTTC	CASSEGSGGVETQYF
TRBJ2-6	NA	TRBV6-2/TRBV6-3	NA	TGTGCCAGCAGTTTCCGTTCTGGGGCCAACGTCCTGACTTTC	CASSFRSGANVLTF
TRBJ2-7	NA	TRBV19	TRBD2	TGTGCCAGTAGTATAGTCGCGGGGGGGCACGAGCAGTACTTC	CASSIVAGGHEQYF
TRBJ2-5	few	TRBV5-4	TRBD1	TGTGCCAGCAGCTGGGACAGGGGGACTGTAGAGACCCAGTACTTC	CASSWDRGTVETQYF
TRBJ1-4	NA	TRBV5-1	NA	TGCGCCAGCAGTCGGGGGGCTAATGAAAAACTGTTTTTT	CASSRGANEKLFF
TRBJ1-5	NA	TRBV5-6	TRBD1	TGTGCCAGCAGCACAGGGGGGAGCTATAGCAATCAGCCCCAGCATTTT	CASSTGGSYSNQPQHF
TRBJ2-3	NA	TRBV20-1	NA	TGCAGTGCTAGTGGGGGAGTTCCGCAGTATTTT	CSASGGVPQYF